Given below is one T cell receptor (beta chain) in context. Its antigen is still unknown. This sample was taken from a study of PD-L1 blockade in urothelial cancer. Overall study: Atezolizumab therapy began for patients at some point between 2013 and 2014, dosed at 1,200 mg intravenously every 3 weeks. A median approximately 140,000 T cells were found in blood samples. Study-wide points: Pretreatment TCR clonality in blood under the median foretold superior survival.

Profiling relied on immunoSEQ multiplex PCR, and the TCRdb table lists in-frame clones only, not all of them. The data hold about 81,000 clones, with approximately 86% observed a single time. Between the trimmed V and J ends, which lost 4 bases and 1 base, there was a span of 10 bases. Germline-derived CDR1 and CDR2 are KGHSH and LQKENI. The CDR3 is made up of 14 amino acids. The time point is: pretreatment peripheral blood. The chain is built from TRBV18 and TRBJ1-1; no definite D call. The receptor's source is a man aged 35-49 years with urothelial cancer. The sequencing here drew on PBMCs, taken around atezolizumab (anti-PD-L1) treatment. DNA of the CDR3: TGTGCCAGCTCACAAGTGCCCAGGAACACTGAAGCTTTCTTT. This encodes CASSQVPRNTEAFF.